One sample yielded the 31 T cell receptor beta chains listed below, sequenced in a study of blood T cell repertoires in COVID-19. Repertoires were generated with immunoSEQ multiplex PCR, while TCRdb's copy carries only in-frame clones and drops some. This table has about 98,000 clones, 65% to 90% appearing once. Sample: peripheral blood. These receptor sequences come from a man aged 65-85 years with active or convalescent COVID-19.

V usage is TRBV11-2 and J usage is TRBJ1-2, with 7 nucleotides matching TRBD1. Trimming cost V 6 bases and J 8 bases; bases outside gene matches: 9. From germline, CDR1 is SGHAT and CDR2 FQNNGV. The CDR3 length is 13 residues. CDR3 protein: CASSLNRGGGYTF. The CDR3 coding sequence is TGTGCCAGCAGTTTAAACAGGGGTGGCGGCTACACCTTC.

The rearrangement joins TRBV5-5 to TRBJ2-2; 7 positions agree with TRBD2. The CDR3 has 16 amino acids. V lost 0 bases to trimming and J lost 1 base; unmatched junction nucleotides: 3. Germline CDR1 SGHKS, CDR2 YYEKEE (reference sequence). The chain's CDR3 is CASSLGVAGNTGELFF. The CDR3 nucleotides read TGTGCCAGCAGCTTGGGGGTAGCGGGGAACACCGGGGAGCTGTTTTTT.

This sequence joins TRBV12-3 or TRBV12-4 and TRBJ2-7, with D perhaps TRBD2 (6 bases). Trimming removed 5 bases at V and 7 bases at J, with 9 bases between. The CDR3 is made up of 11 amino acids. CDR3 amino acids: CASSRRGEQYF. Written as DNA, the CDR3 is TGTGCCAGCAGTCGGAGGGGAGAGCAGTACTTC.

This rearrangement joins TRBV30 to TRBJ1-3; the D is unclear. The CDR3 totals 15 residues. Germline assignment: CDR1 GTSNPN and CDR2 SVGIG (reference sequence). V dropped 4 bases and J dropped 5 bases, with 18 bases sitting between them. The CDR3 DNA reads as TGTGCCTGGACTTCCTACCGAGGGAATAGAAACACCATATATTTT. It is translated as CAWTSYRGNRNTIYF.

The V call is TRBV5-4, the J call TRBJ1-2, with D uncertain. The germline V gene has CDR1 SGHNT and CDR2 YYREEE (reference sequence). This CDR3 is 15 amino acids long. Trimming cost V 3 bases and J 4 bases, with 16 bases left between them. The CDR3 protein is CASSSPGEPVYGYTF. The CDR3 DNA reads as TGTGCCAGCAGCTCCCCCGGGGAGCCAGTCTATGGCTACACCTTC.

The chain joins TRBV19 to TRBJ1-2; D is ambiguous. Trimming cost V 7 bases and J 8 bases, with 8 bases left between them. This CDR3 has 10 residues. Germline CDR1 reads LNHDA; CDR2 reads SQIVND (reference sequence). CDR3 nucleotides: TGTGCCAGTAAGAGTCGGGGCTACACCTTC. This encodes CASKSRGYTF.

This chain uses TRBV30 with TRBJ1-5, with 7 bases matching TRBD1. Germline V gene sequence: CDR1 GTSNPN, CDR2 SVGIG (reference sequence). V lost 2 bases and J lost 3; bases outside the gene matches: 4. The CDR3 length is 14 residues. The CDR3 DNA follows: TGTGCCTGGAGTCCGGGACAGTTCAATCAGCCCCAGCATTTT. Its protein is CAWSPGQFNQPQHF.

This clone was counted once. The gene calls are TRBV6-5 and TRBJ1-5; no clear D gene. V lost 4 bases, J lost 3 bases, and 7 bases lay in between. The CDR3 totals 13 residues. Germline values: CDR1 MNHEY, CDR2 SVGAGI. CDR3 sequence: CASSSQNNQPQHF. The CDR3 bases are TGTGCCAGCAGTTCGCAGAACAATCAGCCCCAGCATTTT.

The rearrangement joins TRBV24-1 to TRBJ2-3, with a tentative D call TRBD2 (5 bases). This CDR3 is 14 amino acids long. V gave up 2 bases and J gave up 0 bases, with 5 bases separating them. CDR1 is KGHDR and CDR2 is SFDVKD in the germline V gene. The CDR3 DNA reads as TGTGCCACCAGTGATTGGAGGAGCACAGATACGCAGTATTTT. It yields the protein CATSDWRSTDTQYF.

This clone was observed a few times. CDR3 sequence reads: CSVAPGSQETQYF. CDR3 sequence (DNA): TGCAGCGTTGCCCCGGGTTCCCAAGAGACCCAGTACTTC. The chain links TRBV29-1 to TRBJ2-5, with D hard to call. Trimming stripped 4 bases from V and 1 base from J, with 10 bases between. CDR1 and CDR2 (germline): SQVTM, ANQGSEA. The CDR3 is 13 residues long.

The chain links TRBV29-1 to TRBJ2-5; D might be TRBD1 (6 bases). The CDR3 totals 11 residues. In germline, CDR1 is SQVTM, CDR2 ANQGSEA. V lost 5 bases and J 9 bases, leaving 13 bases between the germline ends. The CDR3 DNA follows: TGCAGCGTTCACCGAGAGGGGGCCCAGTACTTC. Its protein product is CSVHREGAQYF.

The J gene is TRBJ1-2, the V gene TRBV5-1; D gene uncertain. The CDR3 consists of 14 residues. V lost 1 base and J lost 7, with 14 bases in between. Germline CDR1 is SGHRS and CDR2 is YFSETQ. CDR3 coding DNA: TGCGCCAGCAGCTTGACGGGTAGGAAGAGTGGCTACACCTTC. Amino acid sequence: CASSLTGRKSGYTF.

The V call is TRBV5-4, the J call TRBJ2-3; 7 bases are a match to TRBD2. V gave up 4 bases and J gave up 5 bases; unmatched junction bases: 7. The CDR3 loop spans 14 amino acids. The V gene's germline CDR1 is SGHNT and CDR2 YYREEE (reference sequence). The CDR3 protein is CASSRAAGVDTQYF. The CDR3 DNA reads TGTGCCAGCAGCCGAGCGGCGGGGGTAGATACGCAGTATTTT.

The chain carries TRBV4-1 and TRBJ1-4; perhaps TRBD1 as D (5 bases). V lost 2 bases and J lost 8, with 15 bases in between. CDR1 and CDR2 from the germline V gene are MGHRA and YSYEKL. The CDR3 covers 15 residues. DNA for the CDR3: TGCGCCAGCAGCCAACCAGGGTTGGGTGGAGAAAAACTGTTTTTT. Translated, it gives CASSQPGLGGEKLFF.

In this sample, this clone turned up once. V gene TRBV9 combines with J gene TRBJ1-2; tentative D call: TRBD1 (5 bases). The V end was cut by 0 bases, the J end by 5 bases, with 11 bases between. Germline V gene lookup returns CDR1 SGDLS and CDR2 YYNGEE. The CDR3 runs to 14 residues. CDR3 sequence reads: CASSVEGAAYGYTF. Written as DNA, the CDR3 is TGTGCCAGCAGCGTAGAAGGGGCAGCGTATGGCTACACCTTC. Together with reference TRBV9 and TRBJ1-2, the CDR3 gives the full variable domain: DSGVTQTPKHLITATGQRVTLRCSPRSGDLSVYWYQQSLDQGLQFLIQYYNGEERAKGNILERFSAQQFPDLHSELNLSSLELGDSALYFCASSVEGAAYGYTFGSGTRLTVV.

This sequence joins TRBV11-2 and TRBJ2-7; 10 bases map to TRBD2. The CDR3 runs to 16 residues. Losses at the gene ends were 5 bases for V and 4 bases for J; bases not matched to a gene: 11. Germline CDR1 reads SGHAT; CDR2 reads FQNNGV. The DNA of the CDR3 is TGTGCCAGCAGCCTCCGGGTAGCGGGGGGAAAATACGAGCAGTACTTC. It specifies CASSLRVAGGKYEQYF.

This clone showed up just a few times. This chain connects TRBV2 to TRBJ2-2; tentatively, D is TRBD2 (7 bases). This CDR3 is built from 13 residues. V lost 11 bases, J lost 3 bases, and 13 bases lay in between. The germline gives CDR1 SNHLY, CDR2 FYNNEI. This CDR3 reads CAAQGGDTGELFF. CDR3 bases: TGTGCCGCTCAAGGGGGGGACACCGGGGAGCTGTTTTTT.

This clone was detected once. This chain joins TRBV20-1 and TRBJ1-1, with D unclear. Trimming removed 6 bases at V and 7 bases at J, with 12 bases between. Germline values: CDR1 DFQATT, CDR2 SNEGSKA (reference sequence). This CDR3 region has 11 residues. Here the CDR3 DNA reads TGCAGTGCCCGGTATTTCGGTGAAGCTTTCTTT. Amino acids: CSARYFGEAFF.

This clone has only a few counts. DNA of the CDR3: TGTGCCAGCAGCTATGGGACAATTAATTCACCCCTCCACTTT. As protein: CASSYGTINSPLHF. This chain joins TRBV11-2 and TRBJ1-6; the D gene is possibly TRBD1 (6 bases). Trimming shortened V by 4 bases and J by 6 bases, and 10 bases separated the two germline ends. The CDR3 totals 14 residues. Germline loops: CDR1 SGHAT, CDR2 FQNNGV.

The rearrangement links TRBV9 to TRBJ1-5; 10 bases are a match to TRBD1. V was clipped by 2 bases and J by 0 bases; unmatched bases: 2. Germline CDR1 reads SGDLS; CDR2 reads YYNGEE. CDR3 length: 16 residues. This chain's CDR3 is CASSVGTGDSNQPQHF. CDR3 bases: TGTGCCAGCAGCGTGGGGACAGGGGATAGCAATCAGCCCCAGCATTTT.

The chain employs TRBV5-6 and TRBJ1-5; 10 bases align to TRBD1. The CDR3 sequence is 16 residues long. CDR1 is SGHDT, CDR2 YYEEEE, per germline. V shed 1 base, J shed 9 bases, and the junction held 10 bases outside the gene matches. This chain's CDR3 is CASSLLTGGAGGPQHF. DNA of the CDR3: TGTGCCAGCAGCTTGTTGACAGGGGGCGCGGGGGGGCCCCAGCATTTT. The complete variable domain, with remaining parts taken from reference TRBV5-6 and TRBJ1-5, reads DAGVTQSPTHLIKTRGQQVTLRCSPKSGHDTVSWYQQALGQGPQFIFQYYEEEERQRGNFPDRFSGHQFPNYSSELNVNALLLGDSALYLCASSLLTGGAGGPQHFGDGTRLSIL.

V usage is TRBV6-5 and J usage is TRBJ1-4; D remains ambiguous. Germline V lookup: CDR1 MNHEY, CDR2 SVGAGI. With 6 bases removed from V and 6 bases from J, the gap between germline ends came to 11 bases. This CDR3 comprises 13 residues. The CDR3 DNA sequence: TGTGCCAGCAGGGCCCGGAGCTATGAAAAACTGTTTTTT. It translates to CASRARSYEKLFF.

The V and J genes are TRBV5-1 and TRBJ2-5, with 9 bases that match TRBD2. The V gene end was trimmed by 4 bases and the J gene end by 4 bases; junction bases not matched to a gene: 5. The CDR3 is made up of 14 amino acids. Germline-derived CDR1 and CDR2 are SGHRS and YFSETQ. The CDR3 DNA sequence: TGCGCCAGCAGCGCGCGGGGGGGCGGAGAGACCCAGTACTTC. Translating gives CASSARGGGETQYF.

The chain is built from TRBV10-3 and TRBJ1-2; tentative D call: TRBD1 (6 bases). Looked up from germline, CDR1 is ENHRY and CDR2 is SYGVKD. Trimming shortened V by 10 bases and J by 6 bases, and 33 bases separated the two germline ends. This CDR3 region has 18 residues. DNA for the CDR3: TGTGCCACCCGGGGGGGCTTGGGACAAAAGGAGGAGAAAGATGGCTACACCTTC. This codes for CATRGGLGQKEEKDGYTF.

V gene TRBV4-2 combines with J gene TRBJ2-2; 8 bases agree with TRBD2. V lost 0 bases, J lost 7 bases, and 7 bases stayed unmatched. The CDR3 consists of 16 residues. Germline lookup yields CDR1 LGHNA and CDR2 YNFKEQ. The CDR3 is CASSQELGGAVGELFF. CDR3 in DNA: TGTGCCAGCAGCCAAGAGCTCGGGGGGGCCGTCGGGGAGCTGTTTTTT.

This clone was observed at least ten times. The chain employs TRBV11-2 and TRBJ1-1; D is unresolved. Germline lookup yields CDR1 SGHAT and CDR2 FQNNGV. V dropped 5 bases and J dropped 4 bases, with 14 bases sitting between them. CDR3 length: 14 amino acids. The CDR3 coding sequence is TGTGCCAGCAGCAAGGAGGGAGTGGGCACTGAAGCTTTCTTT. Translated: CASSKEGVGTEAFF.

The chain carries TRBV27 and TRBJ1-2; a possible D gene is TRBD1 (6 bases). From germline, CDR1 is MNHEY and CDR2 SMNVEV (reference sequence). CDR3 size: 14 residues. Trimming shortened V by 4 bases and J by 6 bases, and 15 bases separated the two germline ends. CDR3 in amino acids: CASSSTGQYHGYTF. The CDR3 DNA sequence: TGTGCCAGCAGTTCGACCGGACAGTACCATGGCTACACCTTC.

This clone has more than one count but fewer than ten. The chain combines TRBV6-5 with TRBJ2-1; a weak D match, TRBD2 (5 bases). Germline lookup yields CDR1 MNHEY and CDR2 SVGAGI. The V end lost 5 bases, the J end lost 6 bases, and 11 bases lay between the germline ends. The CDR3 runs to 13 residues. In DNA, the CDR3 is TGTGCCAGCAGTCTAGGACTTATCAATGAGCAGTTCTTC. It specifies CASSLGLINEQFF.

The J gene is TRBJ2-7, the V gene TRBV6-6, with D perhaps TRBD1 (5 bases). Trimming shortened V by 5 bases and J by 0 bases, and 8 bases separated the two germline ends. The CDR3 sequence is 13 residues long. Germline V gives CDR1 MNHNY, CDR2 SVGAGI (reference sequence). The CDR3 nucleotides are TGTGCCAGCAGTCTGACAGTCTCCTACGAGCAGTACTTC. It encodes CASSLTVSYEQYF.

This rearrangement joins TRBV10-3 to TRBJ1-6; TRBD1 aligns across 8 bases. Germline V gene lookup returns CDR1 ENHRY and CDR2 SYGVKD. CDR3 length: 15 amino acids. With V trimmed by 3 bases and J by 7 bases, 5 bases remained unmatched. The CDR3 reads CAISELGTGNSPLHF. CDR3 sequence (DNA): TGTGCCATCAGTGAACTCGGGACAGGAAATTCACCCCTCCACTTT.

The chain is built from TRBV19 and TRBJ1-5, with 11 bases matching TRBD1. Germline CDR1 is LNHDA and CDR2 is SQIVND (reference sequence). Trimming at V came to 6 bases and at J to 4 bases, leaving 5 bases not matched to a gene. This CDR3 is 15 amino acids long. CDR3 bases: TGTGCCAGTAGGGGACAGGGGGTGAGAAATCAGCCCCAGCATTTT. Its translation is CASRGQGVRNQPQHF.